The 3 T cell receptor beta chains below come from one sample, sequenced in a study of blood T cell repertoires in COVID-19 (dated by TCRdb to about 2020). Preparation of the library involved the immunoSEQ multiplex PCR assay. Imported from immuneACCESS, the table was reduced by TCRdb to in-frame sequences with V and J called. These copies leave out some clones; in studies compared against another copy, an unresolved V gene accounts for under half, and the cause of the remainder is not known. In this sample the table shows roughly 77,000 clones, roughly 85% of which occur a single time. The top ten hold 26% of the sample. Sequenced input: peripheral blood. These receptors all come from a man between 60 and 75 years old with active or convalescent COVID-19.

This clone is a singleton in its sample. CDR3 DNA sequence: TGTGCCAGCAGTCCAGCATGGGACAGGGGGCTGACAGATACGCAGTATTTT. Translation gives CASSPAWDRGLTDTQYF. The chain carries TRBV27 and TRBJ2-3; 12 bases line up with TRBD1. J was trimmed by 3 bases and V by 5 bases; bases with no gene match: 9. Looked up from germline, CDR1 is MNHEY and CDR2 is SMNVEV (reference sequence). CDR3 length: 17 amino acids.

This clone came up a few times. V and J are TRBV9 and TRBJ1-5; 10 bases agree with TRBD1. The V and J ends lost 3 bases and 6 bases, in that order; junction bases with no gene match: 6. The CDR3 sequence is 15 residues long. In germline, CDR1 is SGDLS, CDR2 YYNGEE. The CDR3 region has the DNA TGTGCCAGCAGCGGGACCGGGGACAGGGGTCAGCCCCAGCATTTT. This translates into CASSGTGDRGQPQHF. The full variable domain, its missing parts supplied by reference TRBV9 and TRBJ1-5, is DSGVTQTPKHLITATGQRVTLRCSPRSGDLSVYWYQQSLDQGLQFLIQYYNGEERAKGNILERFSAQQFPDLHSELNLSSLELGDSALYFCASSGTGDRGQPQHFGDGTRLSIL.

The rearrangement uses TRBV10-3 and TRBJ1-1; 7 positions agree with TRBD1. Germline trimming cut 3 bases from V and 3 bases from J; bases unmatched to any gene: 10. Germline assignment: CDR1 ENHRY and CDR2 SYGVKD. This CDR3 spans 16 amino acids. This CDR3 reads CAISDNRGLEYTEAFF. The CDR3 nucleotides are TGTGCCATCAGTGATAACAGGGGCCTGGAGTACACTGAAGCTTTCTTT.